One sample yielded the 18 T cell receptor beta chains listed below, sequenced in a study of blood T cells in healthy people across ages. The authors ran a second PCR of about 6 to 11 cycles using a sample-barcoded 5' primer and a J-beta primer mix. TCRdb re-called the 5' RACE reads through MiXCR, storing one row per CDR3 protein. The sample consists of around 2 million distinct CDR3 sequences, roughly two fifths of them appearing once. The sample was blood. These receptor sequences come from a human donor in good health.

This clonotype appeared a single time. The rearrangement joins TRBV10-3 to TRBJ2-7; TRBD1 aligns across 7 bases. The CDR3 is made up of 12 amino acids. The V and J ends lost 10 bases and 2 bases, in that order; junction bases with no gene match: 5. Germline V CDR1 and CDR2: ENHRY, SYGVKD. CDR3 coding DNA: TGTGCCAGGGGACAGACCGCCTACGAGCAGTACTTC. The encoded protein is CARGQTAYEQYF.

In regard to this clonotype: Sequence at one end of the junction differs from germline and may be a read error. The rearrangement joins TRBV4-2 to TRBJ1-2; possibly TRBD1 for D (5 bases). Germline V gives CDR1 LGHNA, CDR2 YNFKEQ. The CDR3 covers 15 residues. The CDR3 coding sequence is TGTGCCTGCAGCCAAGGGGCATCGTATTTGGGTGGCTACACCTTC. It translates to CACSQGASYLGGYTF.

Turning to this clonotype: Since a much larger clone is just one base distant, this may be a read error. In this CDR3 the conserved last residue, phenylalanine or tryptophan, is missing, so a read error is likely. The J gene is TRBJ1-6, the V gene TRBV6-4; 7 bases map to TRBD1. This CDR3 spans 15 amino acids. CDR1 is MRHNA and CDR2 is SNTAGT in the germline V gene. Trimming at V came to 0 bases and at J to 7 bases, leaving 3 bases not matched to a gene. The CDR3 nucleotides are TGTGCCAGCAGTGACTCAGGGACAGAGAATTCACCCCTCCACCTT. Translation: CASSDSGTENSPLHL.

The J gene is TRBJ2-5, the V gene TRBV5-1; unclear D gene. The end of the DNA is better explained by TRBJ2-7, so the J call may be wrong. The CDR3 covers 13 residues. Germline CDR1 reads SGHRS; CDR2 reads YFSETQ. The CDR3 coding sequence is TGCGCCAGCAGCTTAGAAGGGTATAGCGAGCAGTACTTC. As protein: CASSLEGYSEQYF.

This sequence joins TRBV15 and TRBJ2-4; 10 bases are shared with TRBD1. The CDR3 contains 14 residues. Germline V CDR1 and CDR2: LNHNV, YYDKDF (reference sequence). The trim removed 5 bases at V and 13 bases at J, leaving 11 bases unmatched. In DNA form, the CDR3 reads TGTGCCACCAGCCCTGGGGACAGGGGCGAAGAGCAGTACTTC. The encoded protein is CATSPGDRGEEQYF.

J is TRBJ1-6 and V is TRBV20-1; 7 nucleotides agree with TRBD1. After removal of 0 bases from V and 7 bases from J, the junction contained 6 bases not matched to a gene. Germline V gene sequence: CDR1 DFQATT, CDR2 SNEGSKA (reference sequence). CDR3 length: 15 amino acids. The CDR3 reads CSAREPGQWNSPLHF. In DNA form, the CDR3 reads TGCAGTGCTAGAGAACCGGGACAGTGGAATTCACCCCTCCACTTT.

The V and J genes are TRBV5-6 and TRBJ1-2, with a weak D call TRBD1 (6 bases). The V gene lost 4 bases and the J gene lost 9 bases, with 13 bases spanning the gap. There are 12 residues in the CDR3. Germline lookup yields CDR1 SGHDT and CDR2 YYEEEE. As DNA, the CDR3 is TGTGCCAGCAGCCGACCCAGGGGTAGCTACACCTTC. Residues: CASSRPRGSYTF.

The chain recombines TRBV5-1 with TRBJ1-4, with TRBD1 as a possible D gene (5 bases). CDR1 SGHRS and CDR2 YFSETQ come from the germline V gene. The CDR3 has 15 amino acids. V gave up 0 bases and J gave up 8 bases, with 14 bases separating them. CDR3 loop: CASSLVAGVKEKLFF. The CDR3 nucleotides are TGCGCCAGCAGCTTGGTTGCGGGGGTAAAGGAAAAACTGTTTTTT.

The rearrangement joins TRBV4-1 to TRBJ2-7, with D unclear. The V end lost 0 bases, the J end lost 3 bases, and 12 bases lay between the germline ends. Per germline, CDR1 MGHRA and CDR2 YSYEKL. CDR3 size: 15 residues. The CDR3 sequence: CASSQDRTNLYEQYF. DNA of the CDR3: TGCGCCAGCAGCCAAGATAGGACCAACCTCTACGAGCAGTACTTC.

The chain employs TRBV29-1 and TRBJ1-4; tentatively, D is TRBD1 (5 bases). CDR1 SQVTM and CDR2 ANQGSEA come from the germline V gene. Trimming took 4 bases from V and 4 from J, leaving 7 bases between them. There are 12 residues in the CDR3. CDR3 DNA sequence: TGCAGCGTTGGACAGTTTAATGAAAAACTGTTTTTT. It codes for CSVGQFNEKLFF.

This clonotype appeared a single time. V usage is TRBV27 and J usage is TRBJ2-4, with D unclear. Deletions cut 7 bases from V and 0 bases from J, with 13 bases between. The germline V gene has CDR1 MNHEY and CDR2 SMNVEV (reference sequence). The CDR3 runs 15 residues. This CDR3 is CASKSVTSAKNIQYF. For the CDR3, the DNA is TGTGCCAGCAAATCCGTCACATCAGCCAAAAACATTCAGTACTTC.

The J gene is TRBJ2-7, the V gene TRBV20-1, with D possibly being TRBD2 (5 bases). CDR1 and CDR2 from the germline V gene are DFQATT and SNEGSKA (reference sequence). V dropped 7 bases and J dropped 0 bases, with 13 bases sitting between them. The CDR3 extends over 13 amino acids. This chain's CDR3 is CSVRTASSYEQYF. The CDR3 nucleotides are TGCAGTGTCAGGACTGCGAGCTCCTACGAGCAGTACTTC.

In this sample, this clonotype turned up once. This chain links TRBV7-8 with TRBJ2-6; D is ambiguous. In germline, CDR1 is SGHVS, CDR2 FQNEAQ. Trimming stripped 5 bases from V and 12 bases from J, with 11 bases between. This CDR3 has 12 residues. Here the CDR3 reads CASSPDFGVLTF. Written as DNA, the CDR3 is TGTGCCAGCAGCCCCGACTTCGGCGTCCTGACTTTC.

There are many counts of this clonotype. The germline gene is not matched at one end of the junction; a read error may be the cause. The chain carries TRBV12-3 or TRBV12-4 and TRBJ1-2; D remains ambiguous. The length of the CDR3 is 13 residues. CDR3 amino acids: CASSLATNYGYTF. CDR3 in DNA: TGTGCCAGCAGTCTAGCAACTAACTATGGCTACACCTTC.

This clonotype was observed a handful of times. The V call is TRBV4-3, the J call TRBJ2-7; a possible D gene is TRBD1 (6 bases). The germline CDR1 and CDR2 sequences are LGHNA and YSLEER. This CDR3 region has 15 residues. V was trimmed by 3 bases and J by 0 bases, leaving 12 bases between them. CDR3 loop: CASSQNRASSYEQYF. The CDR3 DNA sequence: TGCGCCAGCAGCCAGAACAGGGCAAGCTCCTACGAGCAGTACTTC.

There are a few counts of this clonotype. The chain uses TRBV12-3 or TRBV12-4 and TRBJ2-1; 8 bases are a match to TRBD1. This CDR3 region has 16 residues. V shed 4 bases and J 7 bases; nucleotides not matched to a gene: 12. CDR3 in DNA: TGTGCCAGCAGTTCCCAGACAGGGGCCAGGTGGAATGAGCAGTTCTTC. It yields the protein CASSSQTGARWNEQFF.

The chain couples TRBV25-1 to TRBJ1-2; D is undetermined. This CDR3 contains 13 residues. The germline CDR1 and CDR2 sequences are MGHDK and SYGVNS. Deletions cut 3 bases from V and 4 bases from J, with 9 bases between. The CDR3 sequence: CASSEGSFYGYTF. The CDR3 DNA follows: TGTGCCAGCAGTGAGGGAAGTTTCTATGGCTACACCTTC.

This clonotype was detected only a few times. The chain has TRBV3-1 and TRBJ2-1; 8 nucleotides line up with TRBD1. The CDR3 consists of 15 residues. Trimming cost V 3 bases and J 5 bases; bases outside gene matches: 6. In germline, CDR1 is LGHDT, CDR2 YNNKEL (reference sequence). CDR3 coding DNA: TGTGCCAGCAGCCACCCGACAGGGGCGGACAATGAGCAGTTCTTC. Its protein is CASSHPTGADNEQFF.